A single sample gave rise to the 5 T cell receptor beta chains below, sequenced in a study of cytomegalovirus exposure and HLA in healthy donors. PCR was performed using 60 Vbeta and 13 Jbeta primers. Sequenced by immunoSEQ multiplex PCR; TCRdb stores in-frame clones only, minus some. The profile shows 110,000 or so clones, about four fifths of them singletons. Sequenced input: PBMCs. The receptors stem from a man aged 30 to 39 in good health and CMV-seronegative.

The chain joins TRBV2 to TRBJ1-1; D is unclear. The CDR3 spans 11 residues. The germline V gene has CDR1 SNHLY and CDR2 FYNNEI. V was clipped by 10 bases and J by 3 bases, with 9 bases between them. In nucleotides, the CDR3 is TGTGCCACAGGTATTCACACTGAAGCTTTCTTT. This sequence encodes CATGIHTEAFF.

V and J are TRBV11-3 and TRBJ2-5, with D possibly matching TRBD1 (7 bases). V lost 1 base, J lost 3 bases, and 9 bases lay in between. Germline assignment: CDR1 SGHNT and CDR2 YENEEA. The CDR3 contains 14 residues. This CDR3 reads CASSLGGTEETQYF. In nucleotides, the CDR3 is TGTGCCAGCAGCTTAGGCGGGACAGAAGAGACCCAGTACTTC.

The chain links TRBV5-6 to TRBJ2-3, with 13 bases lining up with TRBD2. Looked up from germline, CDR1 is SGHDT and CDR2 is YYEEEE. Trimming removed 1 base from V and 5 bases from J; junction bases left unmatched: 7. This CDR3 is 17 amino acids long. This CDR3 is CASSLWTSGGRRDTQYF. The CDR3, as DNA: TGTGCCAGCAGCTTGTGGACTAGCGGGGGACGGAGAGATACGCAGTATTTT.

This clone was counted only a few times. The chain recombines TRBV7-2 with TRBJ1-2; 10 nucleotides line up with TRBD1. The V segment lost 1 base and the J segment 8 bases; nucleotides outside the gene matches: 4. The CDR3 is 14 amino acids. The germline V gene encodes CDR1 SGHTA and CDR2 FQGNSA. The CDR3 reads CASSLVGQGLGYTF. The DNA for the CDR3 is TGTGCCAGCAGCTTAGTGGGACAGGGGTTAGGCTACACCTTC.

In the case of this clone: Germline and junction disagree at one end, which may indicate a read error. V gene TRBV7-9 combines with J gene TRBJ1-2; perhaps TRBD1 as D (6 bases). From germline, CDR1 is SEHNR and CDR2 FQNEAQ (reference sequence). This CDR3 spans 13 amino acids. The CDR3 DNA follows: TGTACCAGCAGCTCTACAGGGTCTTATGGCTACACCTTC. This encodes CTSSSTGSYGYTF.